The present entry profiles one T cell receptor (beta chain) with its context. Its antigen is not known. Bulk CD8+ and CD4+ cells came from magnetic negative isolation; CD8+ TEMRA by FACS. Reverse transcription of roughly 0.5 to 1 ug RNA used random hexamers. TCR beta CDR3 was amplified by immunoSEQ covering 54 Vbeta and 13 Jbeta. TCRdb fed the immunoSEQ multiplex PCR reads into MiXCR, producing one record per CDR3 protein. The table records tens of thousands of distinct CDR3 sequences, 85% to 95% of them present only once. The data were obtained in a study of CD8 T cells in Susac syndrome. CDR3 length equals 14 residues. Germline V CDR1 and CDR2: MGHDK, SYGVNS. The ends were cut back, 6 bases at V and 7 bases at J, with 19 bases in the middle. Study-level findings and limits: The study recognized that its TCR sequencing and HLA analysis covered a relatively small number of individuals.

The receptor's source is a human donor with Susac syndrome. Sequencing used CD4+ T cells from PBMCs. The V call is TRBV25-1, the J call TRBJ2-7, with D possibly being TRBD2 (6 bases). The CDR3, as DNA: TGTGCCAGCAGCGCTCTATTAGGGCGGGGAGAGCAGTACTTC. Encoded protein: CASSALLGRGEQYF.